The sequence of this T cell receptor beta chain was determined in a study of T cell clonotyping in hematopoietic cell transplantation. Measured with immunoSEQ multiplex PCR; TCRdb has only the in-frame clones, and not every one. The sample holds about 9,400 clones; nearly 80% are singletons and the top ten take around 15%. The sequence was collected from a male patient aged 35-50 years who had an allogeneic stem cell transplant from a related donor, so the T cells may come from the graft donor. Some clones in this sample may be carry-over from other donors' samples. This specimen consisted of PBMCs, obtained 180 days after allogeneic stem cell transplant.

CDR3 nucleotides: TGTGCCAGCAGCGTAGACGGGGGGATCACCGGGGAGCTGTTTTTT. Amino acids: CASSVDGGITGELFF. The V call is TRBV9, the J call TRBJ2-2; 7 bases map to TRBD2. V was pared by 0 bases and J by 4 bases, with 3 bases of the junction left unmatched. This CDR3 comprises 15 residues. Per germline, CDR1 SGDLS and CDR2 YYNGEE.